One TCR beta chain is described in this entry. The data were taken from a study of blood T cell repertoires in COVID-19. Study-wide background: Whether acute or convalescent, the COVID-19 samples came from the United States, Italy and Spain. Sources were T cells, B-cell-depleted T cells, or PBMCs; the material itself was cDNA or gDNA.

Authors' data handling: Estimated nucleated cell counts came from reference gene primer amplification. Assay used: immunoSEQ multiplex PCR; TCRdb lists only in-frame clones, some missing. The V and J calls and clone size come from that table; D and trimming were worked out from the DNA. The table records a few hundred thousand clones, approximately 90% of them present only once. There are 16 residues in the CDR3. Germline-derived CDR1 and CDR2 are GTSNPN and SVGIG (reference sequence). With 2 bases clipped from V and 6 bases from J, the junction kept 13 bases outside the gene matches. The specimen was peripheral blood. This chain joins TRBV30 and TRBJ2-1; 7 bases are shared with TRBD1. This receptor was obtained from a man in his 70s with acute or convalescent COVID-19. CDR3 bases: TGTGCCTGGAGTACCCCAGTCCTCCCAGGGGGCAATGAGCAGTTCTTC. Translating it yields CAWSTPVLPGGNEQFF.